This T cell receptor beta chain was recovered during a study of shared clonotypes between healthy human individuals. The V and J ends lost 2 bases and 2 bases respectively, with 18 bases between them. The germline V gene encodes CDR1 MDHEN and CDR2 SYDVKM. The CDR3 runs to 17 residues. Here immunoSEQ multiplex PCR was the method, and the copy in TCRdb shows in-frame clones only, minus some. The sample has nearly 1 million clones; less than 85% are singletons. The sequence was collected from a man between 18 and 29 years old in good health. V gene TRBV28 combines with J gene TRBJ1-1; D possibly corresponds to TRBD1 (6 bases). The specimen was memory CD4+ T cells sorted from blood. The subset here: CD45RA-negative fraction. This chain's CDR3 is CASSLVGGEVINTEAFF. In nucleotides, the CDR3 is TGTGCCAGCAGTTTAGTAGGGGGGGAGGTAATCAACACTGAAGCTTTCTTT. The variable domain in full, with the rest retrieved from reference TRBV28 and TRBJ1-1, is DVKVTQSSRYLVKRTGEKVFLECVQDMDHENMFWYRQDPGLGLRLIYFSYDVKMKEKGDIPEGYSVSREKKERFSLILESASTNQTSMYLCASSLVGGEVINTEAFFGQGTRLTVV.